A single T cell receptor (beta chain) is shown here with its context. Its target is unknown. V was clipped by 3 bases and J by 5 bases; unmatched bases: 4. This CDR3 is built from 13 residues. Germline V gives CDR1 GTSNPN, CDR2 SVGIG (reference sequence). This sample is drawn from a study of CD8+ T cells in alopecia areata. General study findings and limits: Clonality in the scalp and expanded CD8+ clones ranked among the top 100 were significantly decreased by tofacitinib.

Specified treatment: oral pan-JAK inhibitor, 5-10 mg twice daily. cDNA serving as the sequencing template came from extracted, reverse transcribed RNA. Sequenced by immunoSEQ multiplex PCR; TCRdb stores in-frame clones only, minus some. The table records around 70,000 clones, approximately 29% of them present only once. Here the sequenced sample was CD8+ T cells sorted from blood, taken at week 4, from a patient treated with tofacitinib. The receptor comes from a human donor with alopecia areata. The chain couples TRBV30 to TRBJ2-7, with 10 bases identical to TRBD1. CDR3 sequence (DNA): TGTGCCTGGAGCTTGGGGACAGGGGACGAGCAGTACTTC. The encoded protein is CAWSLGTGDEQYF.